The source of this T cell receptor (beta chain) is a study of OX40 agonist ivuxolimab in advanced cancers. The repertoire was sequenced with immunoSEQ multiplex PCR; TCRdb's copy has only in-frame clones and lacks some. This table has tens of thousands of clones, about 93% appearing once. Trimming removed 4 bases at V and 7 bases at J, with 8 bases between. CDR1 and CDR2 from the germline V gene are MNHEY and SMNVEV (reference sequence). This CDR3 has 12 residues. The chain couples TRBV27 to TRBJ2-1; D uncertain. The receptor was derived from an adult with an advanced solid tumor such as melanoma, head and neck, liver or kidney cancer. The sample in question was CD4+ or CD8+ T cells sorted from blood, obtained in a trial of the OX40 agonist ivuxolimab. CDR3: CASSSPGNEQFF. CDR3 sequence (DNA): TGTGCCAGCAGTTCCCCCGGGAATGAGCAGTTCTTC.